What follows describes a single T cell receptor (beta chain). The target antigen is unknown. This specimen belongs to a study of cytomegalovirus exposure and HLA in healthy donors. Whole-study context: Unique TCRs from HLA-typed donors, about 78 million of them, were held in an early data release. Study outcomes and limitations: Later on, an analysis tied 15,000 to 20,000 TCR beta sequences to HLA alleles at 0.05 false discovery rate. Some TCR beta chains (over 150 of them) were listed as cytomegalovirus-associated.

With 60 Vbeta and 13 Jbeta primers, the PCR was carried out. Clones were read by immunoSEQ multiplex PCR, and TCRdb kept only the in-frame ones, dropping some. The repertoire holds under 200,000 clones, about 90% seen once, with less than 1.3% in the top ten. There are 12 residues in the CDR3. Germline V gene lookup returns CDR1 SEHNR and CDR2 FQNEAQ (reference sequence). Trimming took 5 bases from V and 2 from J, leaving 7 bases between them. The origin of this receptor is a boy between 2 and 10 years old in good health and CMV-seronegative. The chain carries TRBV7-9 and TRBJ2-7; no clear D. The source material was PBMCs. The CDR3 nucleotides are TGTGCCAGCAGCCCCCTAACCTACGAGCAGTACTTC. Amino acid sequence: CASSPLTYEQYF.